These 16 T cell receptor beta chains share one sample of origin, sequenced in a study of T cells in Graves' hyperthyroidism and ophthalmopathy. TCR beta CDR3 region amplification was performed from RNA transcripts. During a first-round RT-PCR of the TCR CDR3, the HTBI primer set was used. TCRdb reprocessed the multiplex PCR reads via MiXCR and lists one record per CDR3 protein. The sample lists around 400,000 distinct CDR3 sequences; 20% to 30% were seen once. Sequenced material: blood. Receptors were obtained from a man aged 45 to 65 with Graves' hyperthyroidism.

CDR3 protein: CASSAPGLAPGELFF. CDR3 nucleotides: TGTGCCAGCAGCGCGCCGGGACTAGCTCCCGGGGAGCTGTTTTTT. The chain joins TRBV5-5 to TRBJ2-2; 9 bases agree with TRBD2. The CDR3 totals 15 residues. Germline V CDR1 and CDR2: SGHKS, YYEKEE (reference sequence). The V and J ends lost 4 bases and 6 bases, in that order; junction bases with no gene match: 7.

This clonotype came up once. A much larger clonotype is one base distant, so this may be a read error. This chain joins TRBV6-1 and TRBJ2-3; D remains unclear. The J call may be wrong; the DNA end is better matched by TRBJ1-5. This CDR3 is built from 14 residues. Germline V gene data show CDR1 as MNHNS and CDR2 as SASEGT. CDR3 in amino acids: CASSDNATPDTQHF. CDR3 bases: TGTGCCAGCAGTGATAATGCCACCCCAGATACGCAGCATTTT.

The chain combines TRBV10-3 with TRBJ1-5; the match to TRBD1 covers 8 bases. This CDR3 is built from 15 residues. The junction had 4 bases not matched to a gene; V was cut back by 5 bases and J by 1 base. CDR1 and CDR2 from the germline V gene are ENHRY and SYGVKD. CDR3 coding DNA: TGTGCCATCAGTATGAGGACAGGGAGCAATCAGCCCCAGCATTTT. Protein: CAISMRTGSNQPQHF.

The chain has TRBV12-5 and TRBJ2-3; D is uncertain. The V end was cut by 6 bases, the J end by 0 bases, with 13 bases between. The CDR3 runs 15 residues. Germline V gene data show CDR1 as LGHNT and CDR2 as FRNRAP. This chain's CDR3 is CASGPLGRSTDTQYF. The CDR3 region has the DNA TGTGCTAGTGGCCCCCTGGGCAGAAGCACAGATACGCAGTATTTT.

The J gene is TRBJ2-2, the V gene TRBV10-1, with D possibly TRBD2 on 6 matching bases. CDR1 is WNHNN, CDR2 SYGVQD, per germline (reference sequence). This CDR3 contains 14 residues. Between the trimmed V and J ends, which lost 2 bases and 5 bases, there was a span of 9 bases. Here the CDR3 reads CASSEAGWTGELFF. In DNA form, the CDR3 reads TGCGCCAGCAGTGAGGCGGGATGGACCGGGGAGCTGTTTTTT.

The rearrangement links TRBV3-1 to TRBJ2-1, with 12 bases aligning to TRBD2. The CDR3 length is 16 residues. Germline lookup yields CDR1 LGHDT and CDR2 YNNKEL (reference sequence). The trim removed 3 bases at V and 4 bases at J, leaving 4 bases unmatched. The CDR3 coding sequence is TGTGCCAGCAGCCAGAGGACTAGCGGGAAATACAATGAGCAGTTCTTC. This encodes CASSQRTSGKYNEQFF.

The rearrangement uses TRBV19 and TRBJ1-2; 9 bases fit TRBD1. V gave up 10 bases and J gave up 4 bases; unmatched junction bases: 10. The CDR3 runs 14 residues. Germline loops: CDR1 LNHDA, CDR2 SQIVND (reference sequence). The CDR3 DNA sequence: TGTGCCACCCGGGGAACAGGGGGCGCCTATGGCTACACCTTC. Translation: CATRGTGGAYGYTF.

The genes are TRBV4-2 and TRBJ2-1; 12 nucleotides line up with TRBD2. The V gene end was trimmed by 0 bases and the J gene end by 13 bases; junction bases not matched to a gene: 7. CDR1 is LGHNA, CDR2 YNFKEQ, per germline. This CDR3 is built from 15 residues. The CDR3 region is CASSQERASGRAQFF. DNA of the CDR3: TGTGCCAGCAGCCAAGAGAGGGCTAGCGGGAGGGCCCAGTTCTTC.

A word on this clonotype: At one end the junction does not follow the germline gene, possibly because of a read error. The chain recombines TRBV6-1 with TRBJ2-6, with a weak D call TRBD1 (6 bases). Germline CDR1 is MNHNS and CDR2 is SASEGT. The CDR3 is 19 residues long. CDR3 DNA: TGTGCCAGCAGTGAACGGGGACACGTGGTCCTCTCTGGGGCCAACGCCCTGACTTTC. Its translation: CASSERGHVVLSGANALTF.

The chain recombines TRBV12-5 with TRBJ1-1, with 11 nucleotides matching TRBD1. The germline gives CDR1 LGHNT, CDR2 FRNRAP. CDR3 length: 15 amino acids. With V trimmed by 9 bases and J by 0 bases, 6 bases remained unmatched. The CDR3 is CASVPGQGVNTEAFF. The CDR3 nucleotides read TGTGCTAGCGTCCCGGGACAGGGGGTGAACACTGAAGCTTTCTTT.

The rearrangement links TRBV20-1 to TRBJ2-3, with 9 bases fitting TRBD2. The CDR3 is 16 amino acids. From germline, CDR1 is DFQATT and CDR2 SNEGSKA (reference sequence). V dropped 7 bases and J dropped 0; count of bases not matched to a gene: 11. As DNA, the CDR3 is TGCAGTGTGGGTAGCGGGAGAGGGACTAGCACAGATACGCAGTATTTT. Amino acid sequence: CSVGSGRGTSTDTQYF.

This clonotype showed up many times. The chain has TRBV28 and TRBJ2-7; 7 nucleotides match TRBD1. Germline V gene lookup returns CDR1 MDHEN and CDR2 SYDVKM. J gave up 3 bases and V 3 bases, and 11 bases lay outside the gene matches. The CDR3 totals 16 residues. CDR3 DNA: TGTGCCAGCAGTTTTGGGGTAAGGGGGCCCAACTACGAGCAGTACTTC. Translated: CASSFGVRGPNYEQYF.

This sequence joins TRBV29-1 and TRBJ2-1, with 8 bases fitting TRBD1. The V gene end was trimmed by 4 bases and the J gene end by 6 bases; junction bases not matched to a gene: 5. Germline V lookup: CDR1 SQVTM, CDR2 ANQGSEA. CDR3 length equals 13 residues. CDR3 region: CSVGSGGLNEQFF. CDR3 DNA sequence: TGCAGCGTTGGTTCAGGGGGCCTCAATGAGCAGTTCTTC.

The gene calls are TRBV4-2 and TRBJ1-2, with D uncertain. The CDR3 length is 17 residues. Germline lookup yields CDR1 LGHNA and CDR2 YNFKEQ. V was pared by 0 bases and J by 7 bases, with 21 bases between. CDR3 bases: TGTGCCAGCAGCCAAGATCCTGTTAGCGGCAAATCCTCTGGCTACACCTTC. It specifies CASSQDPVSGKSSGYTF.

The chain has TRBV4-1 and TRBJ2-3, with 7 bases lining up with TRBD2. CDR1 and CDR2 from the germline V gene are MGHRA and YSYEKL. Germline trimming cut 6 bases from V and 2 bases from J; bases unmatched to any gene: 5. This CDR3 comprises 14 residues. The chain's CDR3 is CASRRLANTDTQYF. The DNA of the CDR3 is TGCGCCAGCAGACGACTAGCAAACACAGATACGCAGTATTTT.

Turning to this clonotype: At one end the junction does not follow the germline gene, possibly because of a read error. This sequence joins TRBV6-1 and TRBJ2-7; D not certain. This CDR3 is built from 13 residues. Looked up from germline, CDR1 is MNHNS and CDR2 is SASEGT. The DNA of the CDR3 is TGTGCCAACAGTGTAGCAGCCTCCTACGAGCAGTACTTC. It translates to CANSVAASYEQYF.